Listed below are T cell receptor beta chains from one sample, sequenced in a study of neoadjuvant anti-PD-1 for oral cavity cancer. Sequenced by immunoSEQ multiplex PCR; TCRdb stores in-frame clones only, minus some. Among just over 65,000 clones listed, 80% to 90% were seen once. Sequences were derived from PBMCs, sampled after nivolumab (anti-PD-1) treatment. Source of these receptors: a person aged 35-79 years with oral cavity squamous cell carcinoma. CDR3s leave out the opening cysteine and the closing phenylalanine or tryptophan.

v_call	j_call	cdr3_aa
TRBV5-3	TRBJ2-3	ARSIPREGDTQY
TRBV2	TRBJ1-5	ASSETGVRELPQH
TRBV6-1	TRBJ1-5	ASSSGPGQPQH
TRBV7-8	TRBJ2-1	ASSFGRSSYNEQF
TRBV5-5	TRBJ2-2	ASSLAGPGLKTGELF
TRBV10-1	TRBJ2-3	ASSEGKASPDTQY
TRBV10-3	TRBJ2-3	AILPDPGLAGFTDTQY
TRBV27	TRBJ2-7	ASGLTSYEQY
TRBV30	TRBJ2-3	AWKVAGGPDTQY
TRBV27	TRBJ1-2	ASSPRQLYGYT
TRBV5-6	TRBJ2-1	ASSINRGLSLPQF
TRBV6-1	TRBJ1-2	ASSLREGYGYT
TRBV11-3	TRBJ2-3	ASSTGTSGRAGTDTQY
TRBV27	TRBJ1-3	ASPRCNSGNTIY
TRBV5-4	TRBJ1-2	ASTLGVEGSWNGYT
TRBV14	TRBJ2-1	ASSQGLRTGGIYNEQF
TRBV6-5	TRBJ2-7	ASSQRSVSYEQY
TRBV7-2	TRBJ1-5	ASSLGGGGLGQPQH
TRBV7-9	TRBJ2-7	ASSLAVLAGGEQY
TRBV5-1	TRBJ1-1	ASSLRGGQGPRNTEAF
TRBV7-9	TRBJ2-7	ASSFRESYEQY
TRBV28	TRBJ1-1	ASSFRSHTEAF
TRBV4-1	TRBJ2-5	ASSQDFSGTEETQY
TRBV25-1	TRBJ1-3	ASSPGVERNTIY
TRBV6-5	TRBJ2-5	ASSVSGSGVETQY
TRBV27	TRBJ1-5	ASRAHRDALEH
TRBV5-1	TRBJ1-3	ASSLEGDAAGNTIY
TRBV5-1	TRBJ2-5	ASSRGSSGRRETQY
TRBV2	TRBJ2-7	ASSVHVEQY
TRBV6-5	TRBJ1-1	ASSSDKTGRKAF
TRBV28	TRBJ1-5	ASSSPPGPKGNQPQH
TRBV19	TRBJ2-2	ASSIEAGPGELF
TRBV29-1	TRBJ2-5	SVGSQAQETQY
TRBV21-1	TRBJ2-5	ASSIRAAQETQY